The 17 T cell receptor beta chains below were found in one sample sequenced in a study of control samples from healthy donors and cancer patients. Assay: immunoSEQ multiplex PCR; the TCRdb copy retains only in-frame clones and omits some. The sample yields 60,000 to 100,000 clones, about 91% seen once. The sample consisted of blood. These receptors were taken from a man aged 45 to 65 in good health.

The rearrangement joins TRBV19 to TRBJ2-7, with 7 bases fitting TRBD1. The germline V gene encodes CDR1 LNHDA and CDR2 SQIVND (reference sequence). Trimming took 4 bases from V and 2 from J; bases not matched to a gene: 5. The CDR3 consists of 14 residues. The CDR3 is CASSTTGATYEQYF. The CDR3, as DNA: TGTGCCAGTAGTACCACAGGGGCCACCTACGAGCAGTACTTC.

This clone has just one count. The rearrangement joins TRBV18 to TRBJ2-1, with unresolved D. Trimming cost V 3 bases and J 0 bases, with 9 bases left between them. CDR1 is KGHSH and CDR2 is LQKENI in the germline V gene. The length of the CDR3 is 15 residues. The CDR3 spells CASSPSPSSYNEQFF. Here the CDR3 DNA reads TGTGCCAGCTCACCCTCCCCCAGCTCCTACAATGAGCAGTTCTTC.

This clone was seen a single time. The chain uses TRBV27 and TRBJ1-2; D remains unclear. Germline V gene data show CDR1 as MNHEY and CDR2 as SMNVEV (reference sequence). Trimming removed 3 bases at V and 8 bases at J, with 10 bases between. The CDR3 contains 12 residues. In DNA, the CDR3 is TGTGCCAGCAGTTTTGCTGGGAGGGGCTACACCTTC. As protein: CASSFAGRGYTF.

The J gene is TRBJ1-2, the V gene TRBV12-5; D not certain. V was pared by 6 bases and J by 8 bases, with 13 bases between. The CDR3 has 12 amino acids. Germline CDR1 reads LGHNT; CDR2 reads FRNRAP. CDR3 DNA sequence: TGTGCTAGTGGGGAGGGCTTGGACGGCTACACCTTC. It translates to CASGEGLDGYTF.

The genes are TRBV29-1 and TRBJ2-7; TRBD1 matches 10 bases. V gave up 6 bases and J gave up 0 bases; unmatched junction bases: 5. CDR3 length equals 14 residues. The germline V gene encodes CDR1 SQVTM and CDR2 ANQGSEA. CDR3 sequence: CSVRTGGTSYEQYF. CDR3 nucleotide sequence: TGCAGCGTACGGACAGGGGGGACCTCCTACGAGCAGTACTTC.

The chain joins TRBV9 to TRBJ2-1; the match to TRBD2 covers 7 bases. Trimming cost V 2 bases and J 14 bases; bases outside gene matches: 10. CDR3 length: 13 amino acids. The germline gives CDR1 SGDLS, CDR2 YYNGEE. The CDR3 sequence: CASSVGDPAGEFF. The CDR3 DNA follows: TGTGCCAGCAGCGTCGGTGATCCCGCGGGAGAGTTCTTC.

The chain links TRBV7-9 to TRBJ2-1; maybe TRBD2 (7 bases). Deletions cut 4 bases from V and 7 bases from J, with 14 bases between. Germline assignment: CDR1 SEHNR and CDR2 FQNEAQ (reference sequence). The CDR3 loop spans 14 amino acids. The CDR3, as DNA: TGTGCCAGCAGCTCCCTAGGGGGGGGGAATGAGCAGTTCTTC. Translated: CASSSLGGGNEQFF.

This chain links TRBV4-1 with TRBJ2-7; no clear D gene. Trimming took 1 base from V and 2 from J, leaving 12 bases between them. The CDR3 loop spans 15 amino acids. Germline assignment: CDR1 MGHRA and CDR2 YSYEKL. DNA for the CDR3: TGCGCCAGCAGCCAAGGGTGGCAAGGAGCCTACGAGCAGTACTTC. Its translation: CASSQGWQGAYEQYF.

V usage is TRBV6-5 and J usage is TRBJ2-1, with D possibly being TRBD2 (7 bases). V was trimmed by 6 bases and J by 2 bases, leaving 14 bases between them. The length of the CDR3 is 15 residues. Germline lookup yields CDR1 MNHEY and CDR2 SVGAGI. The CDR3 spells CASRGTLAPYNEQFF. CDR3 bases: TGTGCCAGCAGAGGGACACTAGCGCCCTACAATGAGCAGTTCTTC.

The genes are TRBV7-8 and TRBJ2-5; 14 bases fit TRBD2. Trimming removed 4 bases from V and 5 bases from J; junction bases left unmatched: 6. Looked up from germline, CDR1 is SGHVS and CDR2 is FQNEAQ. This CDR3 spans 16 amino acids. CDR3 nucleotides: TGTGCCAGCAGCTCCCGACTAGCGGGGGGGCTGGAGACCCAGTACTTC. Its translation is CASSSRLAGGLETQYF.

The chain combines TRBV19 with TRBJ1-2, with TRBD1 matching 7 bases. V trimming: 5 bases; J trimming: 5 bases; junction bases outside the gene matches: 5. CDR3 length: 13 residues. The germline gives CDR1 LNHDA, CDR2 SQIVND (reference sequence). CDR3 bases: TGTGCCAGTAGTTCTCAGACAGGGTATGGCTACACCTTC. It encodes CASSSQTGYGYTF.

V gene TRBV5-4 combines with J gene TRBJ1-4; no definite D call. CDR3 length: 15 amino acids. Trimming removed 3 bases from V and 7 bases from J, with 16 bases in between. Germline V gene data show CDR1 as SGHNT and CDR2 as YYREEE (reference sequence). In nucleotides, the CDR3 is TGTGCCAGCAGCTCCCGGCCGGGGATAGGTGAAAAACTGTTTTTT. Translating gives CASSSRPGIGEKLFF.

The rearrangement joins TRBV18 to TRBJ2-7; D might be TRBD1 (5 bases). Trimming shortened V by 5 bases and J by 2 bases, and 10 bases separated the two germline ends. CDR1 is KGHSH and CDR2 is LQKENI in the germline V gene. This CDR3 region has 13 residues. CDR3 DNA sequence: TGTGCCAGCTCAATTACAGGTCCCTACGAGCAGTACTTC. It encodes CASSITGPYEQYF.

J is TRBJ1-5 and V is TRBV18; D ambiguous. The V end lost 3 bases, the J end lost 4 bases, and 4 bases lay between the germline ends. This CDR3 is 12 amino acids long. The germline CDR1 and CDR2 sequences are KGHSH and LQKENI. CDR3 in amino acids: CASSPENQPQHF. In nucleotides, the CDR3 is TGTGCCAGCTCACCGGAAAATCAGCCCCAGCATTTT.

This clone has just a few counts. The chain joins TRBV7-8 to TRBJ1-6; D is uncertain. CDR1 SGHVS and CDR2 FQNEAQ come from the germline V gene. Trimming took 7 bases from V and 9 from J, leaving 19 bases between them. CDR3 length: 15 amino acids. The CDR3 DNA follows: TGTGCCAGCACCAAAGTCGTCGGGTTAGGTTCACCCCTCCACTTT. Protein sequence: CASTKVVGLGSPLHF.

The rearrangement joins TRBV7-3 to TRBJ2-1, with TRBD2 matching 7 bases. Germline CDR1 and CDR2: SGHTA and FQGTGA. The junction had 6 bases not matched to a gene; V was cut back by 3 bases and J by 1 base. This CDR3 spans 16 amino acids. CDR3 bases: TGTGCCAGCAGCTTTAGGAGAGCGGGATCCTACAATGAGCAGTTCTTC. This sequence encodes CASSFRRAGSYNEQFF.

This clone was seen just once. V is TRBV30 and J is TRBJ2-5; D perhaps matches TRBD2 (6 bases). Germline V lookup: CDR1 GTSNPN, CDR2 SVGIG (reference sequence). Trimming removed 0 bases from V and 7 bases from J, with 15 bases in between. This CDR3 comprises 14 residues. The CDR3 DNA sequence: TGTGCCTGGAGTGTGAGGGTGGACGGGGGGACCCAGTACTTC. Translating it yields CAWSVRVDGGTQYF.